This T cell receptor (beta chain) is drawn from a study of Ad26.COV2.S vaccination and SARS-CoV-2 variants. The wider study: Once or twice, 56 days apart, Ad26.COV2.S was delivered intramuscularly. General study findings and limits: Higher spike-specific TCR breadth was found in vaccine recipients than in placebo recipients. After vaccination, reports described spike-specific CD8+ and CD4+ T cell responses as showing substantial breadth.

Clones were read by immunoSEQ multiplex PCR, and TCRdb kept only the in-frame ones, dropping some. Of about 350,000 clones in the sample, around nine tenths were seen once. Treatment noted: 15 to 20 received Ad26.COV2.S at low or high dose, single or two shots; five or six received placebo; per-sample allocation not given. Following the first vaccine or placebo injection, samples were taken on day 63. A Boston adult aged 18-55 years was the donor. About this clone itself: The antigen is undetermined.

Trimming shortened V by 4 bases and J by 0 bases, and 13 bases separated the two germline ends. Germline CDR1 KGHSH, CDR2 LQKENI. The CDR3 has 16 residues. The TCR sequence derives from a person aged 18-60 years who received the Ad26.COV2.S COVID-19 vaccine or a placebo. The chain recombines TRBV18 with TRBJ1-3, with a tentative D call TRBD1 (6 bases). The sequenced sample was peripheral blood, obtained in a trial of Ad26.COV2.S vaccine versus placebo. In nucleotides, the CDR3 is TGTGCCAGCTCACTCAGGACAGCCGGCTCTGGAAACACCATATATTTT. It specifies CASSLRTAGSGNTIYF.